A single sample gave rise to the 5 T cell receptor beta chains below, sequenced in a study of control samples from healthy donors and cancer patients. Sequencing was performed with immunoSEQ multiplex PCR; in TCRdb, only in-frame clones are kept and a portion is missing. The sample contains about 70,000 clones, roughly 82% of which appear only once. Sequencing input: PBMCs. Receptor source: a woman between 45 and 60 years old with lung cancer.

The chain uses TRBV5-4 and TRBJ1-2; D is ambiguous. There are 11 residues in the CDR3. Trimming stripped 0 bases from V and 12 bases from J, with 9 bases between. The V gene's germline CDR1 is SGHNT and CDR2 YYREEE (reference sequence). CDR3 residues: CASSLDRANTF. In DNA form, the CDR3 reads TGTGCCAGCAGCTTGGATCGGGCCAACACCTTC.

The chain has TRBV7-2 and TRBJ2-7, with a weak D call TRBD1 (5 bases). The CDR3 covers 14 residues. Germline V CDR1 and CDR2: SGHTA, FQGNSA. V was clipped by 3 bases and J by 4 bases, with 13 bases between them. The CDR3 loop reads CASSFSDSEYEQYF. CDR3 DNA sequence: TGTGCCAGCAGCTTTTCTGACAGCGAGTACGAGCAGTACTTC.

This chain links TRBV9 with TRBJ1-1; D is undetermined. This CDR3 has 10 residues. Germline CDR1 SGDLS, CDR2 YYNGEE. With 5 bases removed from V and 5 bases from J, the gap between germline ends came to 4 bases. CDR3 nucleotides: TGTGCCAGCAGTGGTACTGAAGCTTTCTTT. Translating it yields CASSGTEAFF.

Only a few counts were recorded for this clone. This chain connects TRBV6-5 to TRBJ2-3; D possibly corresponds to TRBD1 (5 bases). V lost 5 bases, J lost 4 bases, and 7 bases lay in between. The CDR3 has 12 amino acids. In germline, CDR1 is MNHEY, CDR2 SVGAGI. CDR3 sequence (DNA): TGTGCCAGCAGTACAGGTCCAGATACGCAGTATTTT. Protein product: CASSTGPDTQYF.

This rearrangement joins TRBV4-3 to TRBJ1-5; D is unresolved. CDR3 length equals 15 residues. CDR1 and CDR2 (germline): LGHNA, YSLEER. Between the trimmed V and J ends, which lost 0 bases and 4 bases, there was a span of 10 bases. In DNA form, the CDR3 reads TGCGCCAGCAGCCAAGATTGGGCAGCAAATCAGCCCCAGCATTTT. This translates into CASSQDWAANQPQHF.